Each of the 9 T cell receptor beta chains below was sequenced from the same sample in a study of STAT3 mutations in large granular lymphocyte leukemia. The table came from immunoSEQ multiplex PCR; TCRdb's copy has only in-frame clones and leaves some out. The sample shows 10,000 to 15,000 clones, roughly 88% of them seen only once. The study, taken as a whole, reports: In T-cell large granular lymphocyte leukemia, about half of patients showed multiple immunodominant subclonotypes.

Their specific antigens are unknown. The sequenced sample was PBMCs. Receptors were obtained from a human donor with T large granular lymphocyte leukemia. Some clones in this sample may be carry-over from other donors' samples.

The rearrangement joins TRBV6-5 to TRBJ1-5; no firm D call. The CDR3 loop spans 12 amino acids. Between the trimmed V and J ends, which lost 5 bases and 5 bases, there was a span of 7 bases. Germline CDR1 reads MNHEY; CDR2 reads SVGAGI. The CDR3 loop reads CASSGVDQPQHF. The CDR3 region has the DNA TGTGCCAGCAGTGGGGTGGATCAGCCCCAGCATTTT.

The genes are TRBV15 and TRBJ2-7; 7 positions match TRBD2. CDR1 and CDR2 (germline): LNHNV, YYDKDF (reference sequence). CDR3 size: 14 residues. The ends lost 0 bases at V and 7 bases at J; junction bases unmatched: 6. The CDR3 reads CATSRDRSGREQYF. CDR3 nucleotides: TGTGCCACCAGCAGAGATCGGTCCGGGAGGGAGCAGTACTTC. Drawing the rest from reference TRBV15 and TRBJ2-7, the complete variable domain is DAMVIQNPRYQVTQFGKPVTLSCSQTLNHNVMYWYQQKSSQAPKLLFHYYDKDFNNEADTPDNFQSRRPNTSFCFLDIRSPGLGDTAMYLCATSRDRSGREQYFGPGTRLTVT.

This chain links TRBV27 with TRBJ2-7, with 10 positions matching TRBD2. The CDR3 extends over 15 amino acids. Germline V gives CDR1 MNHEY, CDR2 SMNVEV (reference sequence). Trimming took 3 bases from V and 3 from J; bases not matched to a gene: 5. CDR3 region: CASSLQASGSYEQYF. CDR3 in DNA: TGTGCCAGCAGTTTGCAGGCTAGCGGGAGCTACGAGCAGTACTTC.

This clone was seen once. The CDR3 nucleotides are TGTGCCAGCAGTTACACTAGTACTGGGGCCAACGTCCTGACTTTC. Amino acid sequence: CASSYTSTGANVLTF. The gene calls are TRBV27 and TRBJ2-6, with D possibly TRBD2 on 5 matching bases. This CDR3 is 15 amino acids long. The V end lost 4 bases, the J end lost 2 bases, and 9 bases lay between the germline ends. CDR1 and CDR2 from the germline V gene are MNHEY and SMNVEV (reference sequence). Full variable domain (outside the CDR3, taken from reference TRBV27 and TRBJ2-6): EAQVTQNPRYLITVTGKKLTVTCSQNMNHEYMSWYRQDPGLGLRQIYYSMNVEVTDKGDVPEGYKVSRKEKRNFPLILESPSPNQTSLYFCASSYTSTGANVLTFGAGSRLTVL.

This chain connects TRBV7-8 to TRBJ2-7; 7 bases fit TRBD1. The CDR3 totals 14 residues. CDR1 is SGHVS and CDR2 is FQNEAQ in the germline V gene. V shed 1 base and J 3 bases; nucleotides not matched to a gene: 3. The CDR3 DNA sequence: TGTGCCAGCAGCTTAGGGACAGGCGTCTACGAGCAGTACGTC. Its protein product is CASSLGTGVYEQYV.

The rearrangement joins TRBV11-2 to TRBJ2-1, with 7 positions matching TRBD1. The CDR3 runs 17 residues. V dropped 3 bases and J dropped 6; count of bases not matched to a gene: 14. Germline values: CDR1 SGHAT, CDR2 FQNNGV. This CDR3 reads CASSLGIGTATSNEQFF. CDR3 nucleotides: TGTGCCAGCAGCTTGGGCATTGGGACAGCGACCTCCAATGAGCAGTTCTTC. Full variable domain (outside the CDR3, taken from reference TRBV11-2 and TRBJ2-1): EAGVAQSPRYKIIEKRQSVAFWCNPISGHATLYWYQQILGQGPKLLIQFQNNGVVDDSQLPKDRFSAERLKGVDSTLKIQPAKLEDSAVYLCASSLGIGTATSNEQFFGPGTRLTVL.

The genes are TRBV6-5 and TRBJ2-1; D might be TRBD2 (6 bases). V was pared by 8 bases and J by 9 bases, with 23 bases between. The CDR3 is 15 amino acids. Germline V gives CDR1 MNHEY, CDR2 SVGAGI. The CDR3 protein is CASYPGTEPRGEQFF. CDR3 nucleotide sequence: TGTGCCAGCTATCCCGGGACTGAACCTCGAGGTGAGCAGTTCTTC.

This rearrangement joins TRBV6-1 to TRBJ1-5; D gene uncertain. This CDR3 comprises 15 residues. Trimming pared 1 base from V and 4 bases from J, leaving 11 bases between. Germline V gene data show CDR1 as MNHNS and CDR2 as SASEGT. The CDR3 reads CASSEGQLANQPQHF. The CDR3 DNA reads TGTGCCAGCAGTGAAGGGCAGTTAGCAAATCAGCCCCAGCATTTT.

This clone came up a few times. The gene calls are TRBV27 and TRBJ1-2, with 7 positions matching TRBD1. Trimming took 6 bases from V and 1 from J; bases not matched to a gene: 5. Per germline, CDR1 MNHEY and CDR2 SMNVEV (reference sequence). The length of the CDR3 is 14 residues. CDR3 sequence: CASRRTGLNYGYTF. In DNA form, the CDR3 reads TGTGCCAGCAGGAGGACAGGCCTTAACTATGGCTACACCTTC.